This T cell receptor beta chain was sequenced in a study of blood T cell repertoires in COVID-19. The method was immunoSEQ multiplex PCR; TCRdb's version includes in-frame clones alone and lacks a portion of them. The sample holds around 41,000 clones, roughly 87% seen once. Per the germline V gene, CDR1 is SQVTM and CDR2 is ANQGSEA. This CDR3 is 13 amino acids long. Trimming cost V 6 bases and J 2 bases, with 12 bases left between them. The sequenced sample consisted of peripheral blood. This sequence originates from a woman aged 80 or older with active COVID-19. The chain employs TRBV29-1 and TRBJ2-3; D remains unclear. CDR3 DNA sequence: TGCAGCGTCGGAGCTTACAACACAGATACGCAGTATTTT. Residues: CSVGAYNTDTQYF.